This T cell receptor (beta chain) was sequenced in a study of beta chain features in type 1 diabetes. Study background: Sorted cells from all samples, numbering 95 million to 140 million, were examined.

One heparinised blood draw averaging roughly 100 mL was given by each donor. In this sample, this clone turned up a few times. Its antigen is undetermined. Study conclusions and caveats: Insertion counts at VDJ junctions were lower in type 1 diabetes patients, who also showed more deletions there. The study found moderately but significantly shorter TCRB CDR3s in all four CD4+ subsets of Type 1 diabetes patients.

The V gene lost 5 bases and the J gene lost 3 bases, with 17 bases spanning the gap. This CDR3 has 15 residues. CDR1 and CDR2 from the germline V gene are SGHTA and FQGNSA. Since all of the isolated RNA was reverse transcribed, expressed TCRB transcripts were what got sequenced. Libraries were prepared by immunoSEQ multiplex PCR; TCRdb keeps only in-frame clonotypes and omits some of them. Of 500,000 to 700,000 clones in the sample, 15% to 17% are singletons; the top ten hold around 0.095%. The TCR comes from a man younger than 30 in good health. The rearrangement links TRBV7-2 to TRBJ2-7; perhaps TRBD1 as D (6 bases). Sequencing was done on a sample of naive CD4+ T cells from blood. The CDR3 region is CASSLPSGQFYEQYF. CDR3 sequence (DNA): TGTGCCAGCAGCCTACCCTCTGGACAGTTCTACGAGCAGTACTTC.